This T cell receptor (beta chain) was recorded in a study of regulatory T cells in long-lasting Graves disease. General study findings and limits: The study found TRBV28, TRBJ1-2 and TRBJ2-5 favored in persistent disease. Compared with new cases, persistent Graves' patients showed reduced TCR diversity.

The V gene lost 7 bases and the J gene lost 5 bases, with 12 bases spanning the gap. This CDR3 is built from 13 residues. Germline CDR1 and CDR2: SNHLY and FYNNEI. Construction of TCR beta libraries relied on iRepertoire HTBI primers and on Arm-PCR targeting CDR3 regions. MiXCR was run by TCRdb on the multiplex PCR reads, yielding one entry per CDR3 protein. The table has about 500,000 distinct CDR3 sequences, under 20% seen once. Stated time point: newly diagnosed GD, antithyroid drugs for less than 3 months. PBMCs provided the RNA from which the TCR library was made. A note on this clonotype: Its antigen is as yet unknown.

These records were also assigned to another study, of T cells in Graves' hyperthyroidism and ophthalmopathy. That paper adds: Initially, a first-round RT-PCR of the TCR CDR3 employed the HTBI primer set. A model of 13 V-J features distinguished ophthalmopathy from stable hyperthyroidism.

This sample comprised peripheral blood mononuclear cells (PBMCs), obtained at new diagnosis, from a patient treated with antithyroid drugs. The clonotype originates from a man aged 35 to 55 with Graves disease. This rearrangement joins TRBV2 to TRBJ1-5; D gene uncertain. CDR3 nucleotides: TGTGCCAGCAAGGAAAACAGTGATCAGCCCCAGCATTTT. This translates into CASKENSDQPQHF.